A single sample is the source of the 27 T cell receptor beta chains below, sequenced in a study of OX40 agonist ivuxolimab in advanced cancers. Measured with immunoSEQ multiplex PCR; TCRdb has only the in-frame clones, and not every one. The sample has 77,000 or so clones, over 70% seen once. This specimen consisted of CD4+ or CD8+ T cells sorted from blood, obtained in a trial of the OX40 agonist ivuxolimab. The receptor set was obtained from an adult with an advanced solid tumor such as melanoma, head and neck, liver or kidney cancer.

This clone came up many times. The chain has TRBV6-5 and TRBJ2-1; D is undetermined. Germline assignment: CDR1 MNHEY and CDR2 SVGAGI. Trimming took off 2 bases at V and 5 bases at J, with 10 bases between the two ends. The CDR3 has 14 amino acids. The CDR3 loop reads CASSYGRSHNEQFF. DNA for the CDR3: TGTGCCAGCAGTTACGGACGGTCTCACAATGAGCAGTTCTTC.

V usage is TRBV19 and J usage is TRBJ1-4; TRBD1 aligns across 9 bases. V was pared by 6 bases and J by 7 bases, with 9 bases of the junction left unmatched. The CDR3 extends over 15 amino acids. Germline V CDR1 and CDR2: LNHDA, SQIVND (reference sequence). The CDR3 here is CASSPSDRGGEKLFF. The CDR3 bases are TGTGCCAGTAGCCCCTCGGACAGGGGAGGTGAAAAACTGTTTTTT.

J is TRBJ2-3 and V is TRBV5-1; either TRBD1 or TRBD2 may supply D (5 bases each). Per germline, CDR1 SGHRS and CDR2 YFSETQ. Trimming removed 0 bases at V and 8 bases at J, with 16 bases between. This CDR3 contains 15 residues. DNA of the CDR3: TGCGCCAGCAGCTTGGGGGCAGGGAGAGAAGGTACGCAGTATTTT. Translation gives CASSLGAGREGTQYF.

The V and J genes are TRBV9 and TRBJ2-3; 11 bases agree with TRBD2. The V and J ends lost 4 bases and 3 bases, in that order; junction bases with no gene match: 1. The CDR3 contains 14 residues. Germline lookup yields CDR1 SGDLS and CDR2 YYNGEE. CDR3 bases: TGTGCCAGCAGCTCTAGCGGGGGGACAGATACGCAGTATTTT. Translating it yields CASSSSGGTDTQYF.

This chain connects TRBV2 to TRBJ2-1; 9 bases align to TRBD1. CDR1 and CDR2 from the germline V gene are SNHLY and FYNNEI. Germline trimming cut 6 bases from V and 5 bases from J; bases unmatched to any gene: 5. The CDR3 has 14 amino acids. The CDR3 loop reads CASRAGTGNNEQFF. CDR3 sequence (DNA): TGTGCCAGCAGAGCCGGGACAGGGAACAATGAGCAGTTCTTC.

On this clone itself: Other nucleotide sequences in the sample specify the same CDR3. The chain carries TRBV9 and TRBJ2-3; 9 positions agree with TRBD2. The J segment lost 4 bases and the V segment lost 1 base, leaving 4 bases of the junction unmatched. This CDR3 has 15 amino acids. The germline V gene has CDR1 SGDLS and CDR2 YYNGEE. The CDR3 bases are TGTGCCAGCAGCGTATCGGGCGGGGGGGCAGATACGCAGTATTTT. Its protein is CASSVSGGGADTQYF.

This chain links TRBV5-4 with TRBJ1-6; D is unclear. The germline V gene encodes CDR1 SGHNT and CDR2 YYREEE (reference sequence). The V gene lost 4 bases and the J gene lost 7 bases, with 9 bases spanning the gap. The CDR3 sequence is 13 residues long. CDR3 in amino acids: CASSPRVNSPLHF. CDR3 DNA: TGTGCCAGCAGCCCTAGGGTGAATTCACCCCTCCACTTT. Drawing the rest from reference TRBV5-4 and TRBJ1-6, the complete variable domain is ETGVTQSPTHLIKTRGQQVTLRCSSQSGHNTVSWYQQALGQGPQFIFQYYREEENGRGNFPPRFSGLQFPNYSSELNVNALELDDSALYLCASSPRVNSPLHFGNGTRLTVT.

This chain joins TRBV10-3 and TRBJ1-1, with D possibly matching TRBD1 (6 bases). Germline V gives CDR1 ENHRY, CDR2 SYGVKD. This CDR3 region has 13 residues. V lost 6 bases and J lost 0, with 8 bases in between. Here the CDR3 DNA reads TGTGCCATCAGCGGACAGATGAACACTGAAGCTTTCTTT. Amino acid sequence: CAISGQMNTEAFF.

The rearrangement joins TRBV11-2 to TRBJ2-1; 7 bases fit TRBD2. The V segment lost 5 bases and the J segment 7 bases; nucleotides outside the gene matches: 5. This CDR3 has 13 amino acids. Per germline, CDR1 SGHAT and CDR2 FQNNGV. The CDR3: CASSPLGGNEQFF. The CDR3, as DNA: TGTGCCAGCAGCCCCCTCGGGGGGAATGAGCAGTTCTTC.

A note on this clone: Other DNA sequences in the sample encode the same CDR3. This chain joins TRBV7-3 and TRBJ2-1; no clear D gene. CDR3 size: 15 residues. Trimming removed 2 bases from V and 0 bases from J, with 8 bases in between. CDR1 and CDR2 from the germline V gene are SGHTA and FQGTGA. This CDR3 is CASSLGSSSYNEQFF. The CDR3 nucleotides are TGTGCCAGCAGCTTAGGGTCTAGCTCCTACAATGAGCAGTTCTTC.

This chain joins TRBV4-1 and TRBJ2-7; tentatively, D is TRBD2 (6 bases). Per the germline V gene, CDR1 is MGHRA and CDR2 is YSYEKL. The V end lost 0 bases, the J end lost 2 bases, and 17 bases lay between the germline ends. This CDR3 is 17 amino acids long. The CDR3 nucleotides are TGCGCCAGCAGCCAAGATTCGGGCCGCGGGACCCCCTACGAGCAGTACTTC. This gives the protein CASSQDSGRGTPYEQYF.

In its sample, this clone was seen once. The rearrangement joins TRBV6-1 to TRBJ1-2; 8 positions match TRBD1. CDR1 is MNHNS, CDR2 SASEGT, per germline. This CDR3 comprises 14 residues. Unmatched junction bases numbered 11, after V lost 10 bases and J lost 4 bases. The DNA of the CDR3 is TGTGCCACCTCCACTCTAGGACAGGGCTATGGCTACACCTTC. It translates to CATSTLGQGYGYTF.

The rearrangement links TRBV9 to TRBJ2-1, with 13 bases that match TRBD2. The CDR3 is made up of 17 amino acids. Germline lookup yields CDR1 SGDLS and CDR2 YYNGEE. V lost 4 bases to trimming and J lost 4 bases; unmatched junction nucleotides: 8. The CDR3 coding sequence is TGTGCCAGCAGCTTCCAAGGACTAGCGGGGGAATACAATGAGCAGTTCTTC. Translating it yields CASSFQGLAGEYNEQFF.

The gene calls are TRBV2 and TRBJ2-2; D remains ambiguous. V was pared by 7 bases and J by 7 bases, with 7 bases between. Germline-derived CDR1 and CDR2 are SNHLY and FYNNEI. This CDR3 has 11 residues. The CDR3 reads CASKGFGELFF. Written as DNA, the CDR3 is TGTGCCAGCAAAGGATTCGGGGAGCTGTTTTTT.

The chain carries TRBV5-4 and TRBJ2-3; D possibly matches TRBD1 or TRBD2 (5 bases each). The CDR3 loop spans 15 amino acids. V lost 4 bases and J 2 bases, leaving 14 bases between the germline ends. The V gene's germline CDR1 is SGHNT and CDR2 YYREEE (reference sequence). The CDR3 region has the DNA TGTGCCAGCAGCGAGAGGGGTCTACTCACAGATACGCAGTATTTT. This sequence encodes CASSERGLLTDTQYF.

The CDR3 sequence is CASTRRVVIGGDEQFF. The CDR3 DNA is TGTGCCAGCACCCGACGAGTAGTTATTGGTGGTGATGAGCAGTTCTTC. The chain is built from TRBV6-4 and TRBJ2-1; D is uncertain. Looked up from germline, CDR1 is MRHNA and CDR2 is SNTAGT. V lost 7 bases and J lost 8, with 24 bases in between. The CDR3 contains 16 residues.

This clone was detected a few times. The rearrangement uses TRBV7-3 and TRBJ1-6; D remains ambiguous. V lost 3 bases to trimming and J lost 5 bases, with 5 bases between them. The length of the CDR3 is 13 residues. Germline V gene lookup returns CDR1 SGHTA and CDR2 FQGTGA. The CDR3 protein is CASSLNNNSPLHF. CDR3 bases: TGTGCCAGCAGCTTGAATAATAATTCACCCCTCCACTTT.

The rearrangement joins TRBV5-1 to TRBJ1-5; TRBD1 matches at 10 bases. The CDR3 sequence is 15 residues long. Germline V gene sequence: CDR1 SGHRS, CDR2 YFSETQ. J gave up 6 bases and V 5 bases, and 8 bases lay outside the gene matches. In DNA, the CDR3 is TGCGCCAGCAGTGCCGGGACAGGGGTTGGTCAGCCCCAGCATTTT. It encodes CASSAGTGVGQPQHF.

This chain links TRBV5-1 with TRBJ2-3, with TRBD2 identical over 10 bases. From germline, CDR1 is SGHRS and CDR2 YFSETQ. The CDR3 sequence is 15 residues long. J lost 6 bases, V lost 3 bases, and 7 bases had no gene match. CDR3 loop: CASSSQRGGLDTQYF. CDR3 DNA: TGCGCCAGCAGCTCCCAGCGGGGGGGCCTTGATACGCAGTATTTT.

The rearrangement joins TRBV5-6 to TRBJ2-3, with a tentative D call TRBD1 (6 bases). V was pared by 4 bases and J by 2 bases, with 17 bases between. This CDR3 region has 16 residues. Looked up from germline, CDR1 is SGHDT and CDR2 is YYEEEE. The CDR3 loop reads CASSQWLGTLTDTQYF. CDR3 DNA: TGTGCCAGCAGCCAATGGCTCGGGACACTCACAGATACGCAGTATTTT.

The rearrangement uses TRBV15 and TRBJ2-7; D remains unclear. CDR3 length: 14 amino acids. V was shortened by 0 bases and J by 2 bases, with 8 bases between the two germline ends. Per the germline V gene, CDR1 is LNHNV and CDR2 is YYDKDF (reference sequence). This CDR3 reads CATSRELSAYEQYF. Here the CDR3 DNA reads TGTGCCACCAGCAGAGAACTGAGTGCCTACGAGCAGTACTTC.

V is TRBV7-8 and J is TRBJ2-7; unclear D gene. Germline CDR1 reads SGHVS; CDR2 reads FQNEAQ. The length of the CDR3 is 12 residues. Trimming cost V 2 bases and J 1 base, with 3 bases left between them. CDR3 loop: CASSLRSYEQYF. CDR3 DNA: TGTGCCAGCAGCTTAAGATCCTACGAGCAGTACTTC.

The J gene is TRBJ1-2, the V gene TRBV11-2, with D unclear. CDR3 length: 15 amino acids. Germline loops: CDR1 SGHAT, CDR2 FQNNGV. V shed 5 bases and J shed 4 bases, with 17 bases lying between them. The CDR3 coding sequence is TGTGCCAGCAGCCCCAGTGGGAGGGAACTCTATGGCTACACCTTC. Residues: CASSPSGRELYGYTF.

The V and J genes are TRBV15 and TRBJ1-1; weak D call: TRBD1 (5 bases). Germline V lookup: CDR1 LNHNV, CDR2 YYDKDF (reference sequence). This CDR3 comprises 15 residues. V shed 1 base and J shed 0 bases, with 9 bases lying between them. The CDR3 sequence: CATSRGGGLNTEAFF. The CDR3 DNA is TGTGCCACCAGCAGAGGCGGGGGTTTGAACACTGAAGCTTTCTTT.

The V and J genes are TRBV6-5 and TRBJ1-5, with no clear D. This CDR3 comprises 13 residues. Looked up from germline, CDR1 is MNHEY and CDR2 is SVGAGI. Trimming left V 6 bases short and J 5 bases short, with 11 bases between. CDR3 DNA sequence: TGTGCCAGCAGCCAACTGGGTCATCAGCCCCAGCATTTT. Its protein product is CASSQLGHQPQHF.

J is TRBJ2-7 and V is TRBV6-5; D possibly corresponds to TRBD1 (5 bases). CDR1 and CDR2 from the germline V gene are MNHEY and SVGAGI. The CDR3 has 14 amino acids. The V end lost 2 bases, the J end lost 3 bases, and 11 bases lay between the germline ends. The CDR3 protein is CASSYSLGDYEQYF. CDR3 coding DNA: TGTGCCAGCAGTTACAGTCTAGGGGACTACGAGCAGTACTTC.

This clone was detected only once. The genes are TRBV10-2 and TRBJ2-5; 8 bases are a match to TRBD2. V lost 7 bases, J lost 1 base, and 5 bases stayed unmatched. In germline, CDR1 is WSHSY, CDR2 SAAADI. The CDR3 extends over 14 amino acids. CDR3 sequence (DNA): TGCGCCAGCACTCTAGCGGGCGCCCAAGAGACCCAGTACTTC. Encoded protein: CASTLAGAQETQYF.